This T cell receptor (beta chain) was identified in a study of blood T cell repertoires in COVID-19 (dated by TCRdb to 2019 to 2021). About the study as a whole: The collaborator samples originated in the United States, Italy and Spain and spanned the acute and convalescent phases of COVID-19. The material from the prospective study consisted of cDNA or gDNA derived from T cells, B-cell-depleted T cells, or PBMCs. Subjects who had been exposed to COVID-19, were actively infected with it, or had recovered from it provided the deeply sampled blood TCRbeta repertoires that made up the dataset. A freely available public database, intended as a resource for researchers studying the immune response to SARS-CoV-2, is where the repertoires were released. Samples were obtained from the ongoing ImmuneRACE study (first 160 participants) and from 1,254 subjects provided by 6 global collaborators. A de-identified subject ID, COVID-19 status, age in years and sex were almost always included in the sample metadata. Where HLA class I and class II types were available, the types were taken from metadata supplied by the sample provider, not from assay-based typing.

Points the paper makes about the study in general: How much clinical and demographic metadata was included differed by source and by participant, and the metadata was provided uncurated.

Compared with germline, V lacks 6 bases and J lacks 4 bases; bases without a gene match: 12. From the cysteine up to the phenylalanine, the CDR3 has a length of 15 residues. Only the CDR3 part of the read is kept: 45 bases, read in frame from the first base. The germline V gene (reference sequence) provides CDR1 MNHNY and CDR2 SVGAGI. In regard to this clone: The clone's antigen remains unknown. No clone much larger than this one lies a single base away; base qualities are absent.

At one collaborating source in Seattle, patients were enrolled during active infection and were followed longitudinally through the course of disease. Whole blood was collected in K2EDTA tubes by collaborating institutions according to the institutions' own protocols. For TCRbeta analysis, collaborator samples were shipped as frozen whole blood, as isolated PBMCs, or as DNA extracted from either sample type. TCRbeta CDR3 regions were amplified from genomic DNA by means of the immunoSEQ Assay, a bias-controlled multiplex PCR. The published analysis was carried out like this. Nucleated cell counts per sample were estimated from amplification of reference gene primers within the assay. To quantify the absolute abundance of each unique TCRbeta CDR3 rearrangement, sequence reads were collapsed and filtered. For each sample, productive Simpson clonality was calculated as the square root of Simpson's diversity index over productive rearrangements. In its TCRdb copy, this immuneACCESS table keeps in-frame sequences only and misses some clones. Where compared with another copy, unresolved V genes explain less than half of these, and the others have no known cause. Clonal size and the V and J genes are those of that table, whereas D and trimming came from the DNA. Across this sample there are hundreds of thousands of clones, with approximately 83% seen only once. Roughly 1.3% of the sample goes to the ten largest clones.

The sequenced sample was peripheral blood. The chain is assembled from TRBV6-6 and TRBJ2-7; 7 bases in the junction line up with TRBD2. The sequence was obtained from a woman aged 25 to 39 with COVID-19, enrolled during active disease. The sequenced DNA is TGTGCCAGCAGCTCACGGGAGGTTCCTTTTTACGAGCAGTACTTC. Translated, this gives CASSSREVPFYEQYF.